This T cell receptor (beta chain) was sequenced during a study of regulatory T cells in long-lasting Graves disease. This clonotype has a count of ten or more. CDR3 length: 18 residues. Between the trimmed V and J ends, which lost 0 bases and 5 bases, there was a span of 19 bases. Germline values: CDR1 LGHNA, CDR2 YNFKEQ. Time point meaning: newly diagnosed GD, antithyroid drugs for less than 3 months. The TCR library was made from RNA extracted from PBMCs. Researchers made TCR beta libraries by using iRepertoire HTBI primers and running Arm-PCR on CDR3 regions. TCRdb itself ran the multiplex PCR reads through MiXCR, one entry per CDR3 protein. The sample contains 240,000 or so distinct CDR3 sequences, around 20% of which appear only once.

This receptor was obtained from a female donor with Graves disease. The chain joins TRBV4-2 to TRBJ2-2, with D perhaps TRBD1 (7 bases). This specimen consisted of peripheral blood mononuclear cells (PBMCs), obtained at new diagnosis, from a patient treated with antithyroid drugs. DNA for the CDR3: TGTGCCAGCAGCCAAGATCTAATGGCAGGGGGGAGGACCGGGGAGCTGTTTTTT. This gives the protein CASSQDLMAGGRTGELFF.